This T cell receptor beta chain comes out of a study of blood T cell repertoires in COVID-19. Sequencing was performed with immunoSEQ multiplex PCR; in TCRdb, only in-frame clones are kept and a portion is missing. The repertoire holds more than 85,000 clones, with 87% as singletons. The source is a human donor in a cohort sampled during active COVID-19. Input material: peripheral blood.

The CDR3 DNA follows: TGTGCCAGCAGGTCTCCCCGAGGTCGACTAGCGGACCTCTACGAGCAGTACTTC. Its translation: CASRSPRGRLADLYEQYF. V usage is TRBV11-3 and J usage is TRBJ2-7; TRBD2 matches at 9 bases. Per germline, CDR1 SGHNT and CDR2 YENEEA. The CDR3 is 18 amino acids. The V gene end was trimmed by 6 bases and the J gene end by 3 bases; junction bases not matched to a gene: 18.